This T cell receptor beta chain was found in a study of OX40 agonist ivuxolimab in advanced cancers. Background on the study: In this cohort, patients received ivuxolimab, an agonistic anti-OX40 (CD134) antibody.

The CDR3 loop spans 12 amino acids. Germline V lookup: CDR1 MNHEY, CDR2 SVGAGI. Trimming pared 0 bases from V and 8 bases from J, leaving 2 bases between. Data came from immunoSEQ multiplex PCR; TCRdb stores just in-frame clones and leaves some out. The table includes 70,000 or so clones, over 70% detected once. The TCR comes from an adult with an advanced solid tumor such as melanoma, head and neck, liver or kidney cancer. Sequences were derived from CD4+ or CD8+ T cells sorted from blood, sampled in a trial of the OX40 agonist ivuxolimab. The chain links TRBV6-5 to TRBJ1-6; D is uncertain. CDR3 DNA sequence: TGTGCCAGCAGTTACTCGGATTCACCCCTCCACTTT. It is translated as CASSYSDSPLHF.